The clone carrying this TCR beta chain appeared many times. Its antigen is as yet unknown. This entry comes from a study of T cell repertoires in cytomegalovirus infection. Study details: Shared public TCR beta signatures pointed to both CMV infection and a matching HLA type. Whole-study findings and limits: Public TCR beta family frequency separated CMV-and-HLA carriers, including in an independent cohort. There were HLA-C-restricted CMV-specific TCR beta clonotypes dominating the ex vivo response.

TCRdb independently ran MiXCR on the reads; one entry per CDR3 protein. The repertoire has about 530,000 distinct CDR3 sequences, approximately 25% of them found once; the top ten carry roughly 13%. The source material was PBMCs. This clonotype was sampled from a human donor in good health (CMV status not recorded). Some clones in this sample may be carry-over from other donors' samples.

CDR3 sequence: CASSQANTEAFF. In DNA, the CDR3 is TGTGCCAGCAGTCAGGCGAACACTGAAGCTTTCTTT. V and J are TRBV28 and TRBJ1-1; unclear D gene. Per germline, CDR1 MDHEN and CDR2 SYDVKM. The CDR3 is 12 amino acids. V dropped 5 bases and J dropped 1 base, with 5 bases sitting between them.